Only a few counts were recorded for the clone carrying this T cell receptor (beta chain). Germline CDR1 reads PRHDT; CDR2 reads FYEKMQ (reference sequence). The J segment lost 7 bases and the V segment lost 3 bases, leaving 13 bases of the junction unmatched. The CDR3 is 16 residues long. This sample is part of a study of beta chain features in type 1 diabetes. Background on the study: The patient and healthy donor groups were comparable for age, gender and cell yields. Sorted cell examination encompassed 100,000,000 or so cells across all samples.

Expressed TCRB transcripts were sequenced after all isolated RNA was converted to cDNA. TCRdb's table, derived via immunoSEQ multiplex PCR, lists solely in-frame clones and lacks some. The repertoire consists of 200,000 to 300,000 clones, with around 26% occurring once and the leading ten covering roughly 4%. Material for sequencing was central memory CD4+ T cells from blood. The sequence was collected from a young man in good health. V and J are TRBV13 and TRBJ1-2, with TRBD1 identical over 8 bases. Here the CDR3 DNA reads TGTGCCAGCAGCTTCCCTCAAGGACAGGGAGTCTCTGGCTACACCTTC. Translating gives CASSFPQGQGVSGYTF.